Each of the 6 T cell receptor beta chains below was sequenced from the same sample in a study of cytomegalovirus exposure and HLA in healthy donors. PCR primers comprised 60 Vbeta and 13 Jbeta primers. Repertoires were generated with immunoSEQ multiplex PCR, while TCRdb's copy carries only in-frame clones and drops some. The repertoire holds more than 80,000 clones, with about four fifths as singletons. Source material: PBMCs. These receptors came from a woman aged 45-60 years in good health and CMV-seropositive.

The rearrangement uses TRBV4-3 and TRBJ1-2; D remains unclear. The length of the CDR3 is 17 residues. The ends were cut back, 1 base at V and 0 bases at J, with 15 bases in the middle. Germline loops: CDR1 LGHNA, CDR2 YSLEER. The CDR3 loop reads CASSQVAFAEANYGYTF. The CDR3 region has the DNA TGCGCCAGCAGCCAAGTGGCATTCGCGGAGGCTAACTATGGCTACACCTTC.

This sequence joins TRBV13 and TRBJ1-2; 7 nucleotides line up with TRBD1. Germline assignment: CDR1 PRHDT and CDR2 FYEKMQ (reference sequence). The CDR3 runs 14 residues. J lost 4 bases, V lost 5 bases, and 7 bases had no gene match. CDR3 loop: CASSPRGRSYGYTF. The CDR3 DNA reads TGTGCCAGCAGCCCAAGGGGGCGGAGCTATGGCTACACCTTC.

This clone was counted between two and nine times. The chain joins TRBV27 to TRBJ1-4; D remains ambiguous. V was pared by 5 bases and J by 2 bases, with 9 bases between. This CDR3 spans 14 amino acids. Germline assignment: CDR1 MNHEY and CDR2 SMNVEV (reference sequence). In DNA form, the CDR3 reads TGTGCCAGCAGTGCTCGGGTGACTAATGAAAAACTGTTTTTT. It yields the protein CASSARVTNEKLFF.

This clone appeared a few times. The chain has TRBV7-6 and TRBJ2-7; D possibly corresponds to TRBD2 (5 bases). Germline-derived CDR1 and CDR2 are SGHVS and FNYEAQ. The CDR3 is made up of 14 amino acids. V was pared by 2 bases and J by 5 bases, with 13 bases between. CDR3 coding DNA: TGTGCCAGCAGCTTAACACGGTGGGAGAACGAGCAGTACTTC. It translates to CASSLTRWENEQYF.

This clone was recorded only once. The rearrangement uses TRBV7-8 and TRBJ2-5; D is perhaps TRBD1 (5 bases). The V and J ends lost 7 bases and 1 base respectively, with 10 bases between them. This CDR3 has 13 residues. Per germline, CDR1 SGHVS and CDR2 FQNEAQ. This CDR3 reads CASTRGVQETQYF. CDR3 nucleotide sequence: TGTGCCAGCACTAGGGGTGTCCAAGAGACCCAGTACTTC.

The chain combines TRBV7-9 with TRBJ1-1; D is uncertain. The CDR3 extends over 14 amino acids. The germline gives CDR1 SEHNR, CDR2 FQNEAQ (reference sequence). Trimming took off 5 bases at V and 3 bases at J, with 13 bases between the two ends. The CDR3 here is CASSPRGAYTEAFF. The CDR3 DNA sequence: TGTGCCAGCAGCCCCCGTGGAGCCTACACTGAAGCTTTCTTT.